This T cell receptor beta chain was observed in a study of T cells in Graves' hyperthyroidism and ophthalmopathy. V shed 2 bases and J 0 bases; nucleotides not matched to a gene: 15. The CDR3 runs to 20 residues. The germline V gene encodes CDR1 SGHVS and CDR2 FQNEAQ. This clonotype was counted ten times or more. Template material for amplifying TCR beta CDR3 regions consisted of RNA transcripts. When the TCR CDR3 underwent first-round RT-PCR, the HTBI primer set was used. A single record per CDR3 protein comes from TCRdb applying MiXCR to the multiplex PCR reads. The table lists around 350,000 distinct CDR3 sequences, roughly 17% of them singletons.

The origin of this receptor is a woman aged 25 to 39 with Graves' hyperthyroidism that later progressed to Graves' ophthalmopathy. Sequencing was performed on blood. This chain joins TRBV7-8 and TRBJ2-1; 8 bases map to TRBD2. The chain's CDR3 is CASSLFPATSGASSYNEQFF. As DNA, the CDR3 is TGTGCCAGCAGCTTATTCCCAGCCACTAGCGGAGCCTCCTCCTACAATGAGCAGTTCTTC.